The TCR beta chain described here comes from a study of beta chain features in type 1 diabetes listed by TCRdb under 2018. About the full investigation: Mean age, gender distribution, total cell number and subset yield were not different between patients and healthy donors. In the study, TCRB repertoires of sorted circulating CD4+ T cell subsets from recently diagnosed type 1 diabetes patients were compared with those of matched healthy donors. Whereas all 30 or so donors provided naive and central memory subsets, regulatory and stem cell-like memory subsets were isolated from just 8 patients and about 8 healthy donors. A total of approximately 100 million sorted cells were examined across all samples, and the number of cells per subset was strongly correlated with RNA yield.

Each donor gave one peripheral blood draw, averaging approximately 0.12 L, which was collected into heparinised tubes. A BD FACSAria II and a panel including CD45RO, CCR7, CD25, CD127, CD95 and CD27 were used to sort naive, central memory, regulatory and stem cell-like memory CD4+ T cells. A purity above 95% was achieved for all sorted populations. PBMCs were separated immediately by Lymphoprep density gradient centrifugation and were stained directly, without being cultured. So that batch effects would be minimized, each experiment stained and sorted samples in pairs, pairing one healthy donor with one patient. Broad study findings and their caveats: A moderate but significant shortening of TCRB CDR3 length was observed in type 1 diabetes patients in all four CD4+ subsets. The naive, central memory and regulatory TCRB repertoires appeared to resemble one another more closely among patients than among healthy donors. Fewer insertions and more nucleotide deletions at VDJ recombination sites were observed in patients with type 1 diabetes, implying thymic rearrangement abnormalities. Because small numbers of individuals were included in the HLA sub-analyses, any influence of HLA type on TCRB rearrangement was left unresolved. PCR may preferentially amplify shorter templates, but because patient and control samples were amplified and corrected together, any resulting skew would affect both groups equally. Because cDNA was sequenced instead of genomic DNA, highly expressing activated cells could be over-represented, though the groups showed no difference in activation or CD3 levels.

CDR1 and CDR2 are drawn from the germline V gene: SGHRS, YFSETQ. Clipping removes 4 bases from V and 6 bases from J, with 8 as the unmatched junction base count. The CDR3 sequence holds 14 residues, the cysteine and phenylalanine included. The DNA shown is the 42-base CDR3, in frame from base 1. Note on this clone: There is no known antigen for this receptor. Per-nucleotide qualities are absent, and no much larger clonotype sits a single base away.

The entire isolated RNA was reverse transcribed using the High Capacity cDNA Reverse Transcription Kit, and thus expressed TCRB transcripts were sequenced. Naive, central memory and regulatory T cell samples underwent deep immunoSEQ sequencing, averaging roughly 3.5 million total reads per sample. Sorted cells were lysed in RLT buffer and RNA was extracted with DNase-treated RNeasy Micro or Mini kits, depending on cell number. Each cell subset was processed separately to prevent cross-contamination, with patient and healthy donor samples processed together. The immunoSEQ multiplex PCR was used to amplify TCRB sequences from cDNA, generating 87-bp fragments that spanned the CDR3 region. Sequencing of the amplicons was performed on the Illumina HiSeq platform. The original pipeline was this. PCR bias was corrected computationally using synthetic template baselines, and reads within Hamming distance 2 were collapsed, with unmergeable singletons discarded. By aligning reads against IMGT, V, D and J genes, CDR3 length, and insertions or deletions at six rearrangement sites were assigned. Within each subset, clonotype counts were normalized to the number of sorted cells before true diversity and Gini coefficients were calculated with the tcR R package. The overlap coefficient, calculated on TCRB nucleotide sequences, was used to quantify repertoire sharing. TCRdb carries this immuneACCESS record with in-frame sequences only. Its versions omit some clonotypes, under half of them owing to an unresolved V gene in the studies checked, with the rest unexplained. The V and J calls and clone size were taken over from that table, and D and trimming were inferred from the DNA. In this sample the table shows about 220,000 clones, roughly 11% of which occur a single time. The ten largest clones capture roughly 1.3% of the sample.

The sample comprised central memory CD4+ T cells from blood. This receptor was identified in a man younger than 30 in good health. The V gene is TRBV5-1 and the J gene is TRBJ2-5; 8 central nucleotides agree with TRBD1. The sequenced DNA is TGCGCCAGCAGCGCACGACAGGGGCAACAGACCCAGTACTTC. It is translated as CASSARQGQQTQYF.